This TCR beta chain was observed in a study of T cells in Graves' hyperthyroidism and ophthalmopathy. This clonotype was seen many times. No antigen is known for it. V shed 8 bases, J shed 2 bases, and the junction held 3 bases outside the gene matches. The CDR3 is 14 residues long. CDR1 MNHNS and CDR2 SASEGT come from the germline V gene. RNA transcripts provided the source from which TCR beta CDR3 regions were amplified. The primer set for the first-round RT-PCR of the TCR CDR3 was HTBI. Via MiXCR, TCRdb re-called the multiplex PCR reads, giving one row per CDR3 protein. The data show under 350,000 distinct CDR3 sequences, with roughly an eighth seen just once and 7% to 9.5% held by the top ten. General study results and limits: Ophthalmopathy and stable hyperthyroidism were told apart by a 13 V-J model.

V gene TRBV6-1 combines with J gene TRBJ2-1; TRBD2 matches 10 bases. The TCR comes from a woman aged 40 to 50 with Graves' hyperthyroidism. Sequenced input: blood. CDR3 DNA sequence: TGTGCCAGCGCTAGCGGGAGAGCCTACAATGAGCAGTTCTTC. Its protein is CASASGRAYNEQFF.